Listed here are 25 T cell receptor beta chains from one sample, sequenced in a study of T cells in Graves' hyperthyroidism and ophthalmopathy. RNA transcripts served as the template for amplifying TCR beta CDR3 regions. Initially, a first-round RT-PCR of the TCR CDR3 employed the HTBI primer set. TCRdb independently ran MiXCR on the multiplex PCR reads; one entry per CDR3 protein. The sample consists of 540,000 or so distinct CDR3 sequences, around 45% of them appearing once. The sample consisted of peripheral blood or thyroid tissue (not recorded which). These receptors were obtained from an adult woman with Graves' disease, either hyperthyroidism or ophthalmopathy (not recorded which).

This clonotype has at least ten counts. The rearrangement links TRBV3-1 to TRBJ1-2; D perhaps matches TRBD1 (5 bases). CDR1 and CDR2 from the germline V gene are LGHDT and YNNKEL (reference sequence). Trimming cost V 7 bases and J 4 bases, with 13 bases left between them. This CDR3 comprises 13 residues. CDR3 nucleotides: TGTGCCAGCAACTATCAGGGATCCTATGGCTACACCTTC. This translates into CASNYQGSYGYTF.

Here the CDR3 reads CASINARDAGVQYF. The DNA of the CDR3 is TGTGCCAGCATCAATGCCCGGGACGCCGGGGTGCAGTACTTC. This chain joins TRBV25-1 and TRBJ2-7; D may be TRBD1 or TRBD2 (5 bases each). This CDR3 has 14 residues. V lost 7 bases and J 9 bases, leaving 22 bases between the germline ends. The germline V gene has CDR1 MGHDK and CDR2 SYGVNS.

This clonotype has only a few counts. This chain links TRBV15 with TRBJ1-5; D uncertain. Trimming took off 0 bases at V and 4 bases at J, with 10 bases between the two ends. The germline V gene encodes CDR1 LNHNV and CDR2 YYDKDF (reference sequence). The CDR3 length is 15 residues. The CDR3 nucleotides read TGTGCCACCAGCAGAGATCGTGAGTTTAATCAGCCCCAGCATTTT. This encodes CATSRDREFNQPQHF.

There are many counts of this clonotype. The rearrangement joins TRBV3-1 to TRBJ1-2, with D possibly matching TRBD1 (5 bases). The germline gives CDR1 LGHDT, CDR2 YNNKEL (reference sequence). Between the trimmed V and J ends, which lost 4 bases and 4 bases, there was a span of 10 bases. This CDR3 has 13 amino acids. The CDR3 nucleotides read TGTGCCAGCAGCCCAGGGACTCGCTATGGCTACACCTTC. It yields the protein CASSPGTRYGYTF.

This clonotype came up many times. The J gene is TRBJ1-2, the V gene TRBV19, with D perhaps matching TRBD1 (6 bases). The ends were cut back, 7 bases at V and 4 bases at J, with 13 bases in the middle. The CDR3 consists of 13 residues. Germline CDR1 and CDR2: LNHDA and SQIVND (reference sequence). The chain's CDR3 is CASKARGLYGYTF. CDR3 in DNA: TGTGCCAGTAAAGCCAGGGGACTCTATGGCTACACCTTC.

This chain uses TRBV10-3 with TRBJ1-2, with a possible D match to TRBD1 (6 bases). Germline assignment: CDR1 ENHRY and CDR2 SYGVKD. The V and J ends lost 8 bases and 6 bases respectively, with 19 bases between them. This CDR3 contains 14 residues. CDR3 protein: CAIGQHLNRDGYTF. The CDR3 nucleotides are TGTGCCATCGGACAGCACCTTAACAGGGATGGCTACACCTTC.

This clonotype was observed a single time. The V gene is TRBV20-1, the J gene TRBJ1-2, with 11 bases lining up with TRBD1. V dropped 5 bases and J dropped 4; count of bases not matched to a gene: 3. Germline CDR1 DFQATT, CDR2 SNEGSKA (reference sequence). The length of the CDR3 is 13 residues. This CDR3 is CSAVDRGLYGYTF. The DNA of the CDR3 is TGCAGTGCTGTGGACAGGGGGCTCTATGGCTACACCTTC.

The table lists this clonotype with a few counts. The chain joins TRBV15 to TRBJ2-5; 12 bases fit TRBD2. V was clipped by 1 base and J by 1 base; unmatched bases: 4. From germline, CDR1 is LNHNV and CDR2 YYDKDF (reference sequence). This CDR3 comprises 17 residues. The CDR3 protein is CATSRGLAGGVQETQYF. The CDR3 bases are TGTGCCACCAGCAGAGGGCTAGCGGGAGGGGTCCAAGAGACCCAGTACTTC.

This clonotype was observed many times. The CDR3 region is CATSVSTGGGETQYF. The CDR3, as DNA: TGTGCCACCAGTGTTAGCACAGGCGGGGGGGAGACCCAGTACTTC. The chain carries TRBV24-1 and TRBJ2-5; TRBD2 matches 8 bases. CDR1 and CDR2 (germline): KGHDR, SFDVKD. The CDR3 length is 15 residues. V dropped 5 bases and J dropped 5; count of bases not matched to a gene: 9.

The chain carries TRBV30 and TRBJ1-3; 7 bases match TRBD1. This CDR3 has 16 amino acids. Germline V gene data show CDR1 as GTSNPN and CDR2 as SVGIG (reference sequence). J lost 3 bases, V lost 0 bases, and 8 bases had no gene match. For the CDR3, the DNA is TGTGCCTGGAGTGTACGAGGGGGCGGATATGGAAACACCATATATTTT. Its translation is CAWSVRGGGYGNTIYF.

This clonotype was picked up one time. The rearrangement links TRBV19 to TRBJ1-1; perhaps TRBD1 as D (5 bases). The CDR3 is made up of 11 amino acids. Germline loops: CDR1 LNHDA, CDR2 SQIVND (reference sequence). Trimming shortened V by 8 bases and J by 6 bases, and 10 bases separated the two germline ends. CDR3 sequence: CASFGRAEAFF. The DNA of the CDR3 is TGTGCCAGTTTTGGCAGGGCTGAAGCTTTCTTT.

The chain couples TRBV28 to TRBJ2-7; the D gene is possibly TRBD1 (6 bases). The CDR3 contains 14 residues. CDR1 and CDR2 (germline): MDHEN, SYDVKM. V gave up 2 bases and J gave up 2 bases, with 10 bases separating them. CDR3 nucleotides: TGTGCCAGCAGTTTAAAGGGGGTCACCTACGAGCAGTACTTC. Its protein product is CASSLKGVTYEQYF. The whole variable domain, remainder taken from reference TRBV28 and TRBJ2-7, is DVKVTQSSRYLVKRTGEKVFLECVQDMDHENMFWYRQDPGLGLRLIYFSYDVKMKEKGDIPEGYSVSREKKERFSLILESASTNQTSMYLCASSLKGVTYEQYFGPGTRLTVT.

This clonotype was seen repeatedly, ten times or more. The gene calls are TRBV9 and TRBJ2-7, with D tentatively TRBD1 (6 bases). This CDR3 has 12 residues. V was pared by 4 bases and J by 6 bases, with 11 bases between. Looked up from germline, CDR1 is SGDLS and CDR2 is YYNGEE. CDR3 region: CASSRQGSEQYF. The CDR3 nucleotides are TGTGCCAGCAGCCGGCAGGGGTCCGAGCAGTACTTC.

This chain connects TRBV12-1 to TRBJ2-5; the table's D gene call, TRBD1, was not cross checked with the DNA. TRBV12-1 is labeled a pseudogene. CDR3 length: 15 residues. DNA for the CDR3: TGTGCCAGCAGCTATTGGGGGGGAGACCAAGAGACCCAGTACTTC. As protein: CASSYWGGDQETQYF.

The chain is built from TRBV13 and TRBJ2-6, with D maybe TRBD1 (5 bases). CDR3 length: 15 amino acids. Trimming took 4 bases from V and 3 from J, leaving 10 bases between them. CDR1 and CDR2 from the germline V gene are PRHDT and FYEKMQ (reference sequence). The CDR3 protein is CASSSRVDGANVLTF. The CDR3 DNA reads TGTGCCAGCAGCTCCAGGGTCGATGGGGCCAACGTCCTGACTTTC.

This CDR3 is CSAKASGRRFWQYF. CDR3 sequence (DNA): TGCAGTGCTAAAGCTAGCGGGAGAAGGTTTTGGCAGTACTTC. The chain employs TRBV20-1 and TRBJ2-7; the match to TRBD2 covers 10 bases. The length of the CDR3 is 14 residues. Germline-derived CDR1 and CDR2 are DFQATT and SNEGSKA (reference sequence). V lost 4 bases, J lost 9 bases, and 12 bases stayed unmatched.

This clonotype was picked up many times. This sequence joins TRBV7-9 and TRBJ1-1, with a possible D match to TRBD1 (5 bases). The V gene lost 5 bases and the J gene lost 3 bases, with 19 bases spanning the gap. The germline V gene encodes CDR1 SEHNR and CDR2 FQNEAQ (reference sequence). The CDR3 spans 16 residues. The CDR3, as DNA: TGTGCCAGCAGCCCAAACCGAGGGGAGGGTGACACTGAAGCTTTCTTT. This encodes CASSPNRGEGDTEAFF.

Of note for this clonotype: A much larger clone differs by one base, so this may be a read error. No conserved phenylalanine or tryptophan is present at the end of the CDR3, so a read error is the likely explanation. J is TRBJ2-2 and V is TRBV7-3, with TRBD1 identical over 8 bases. With 5 bases clipped from V and 1 base from J, the junction kept 6 bases outside the gene matches. From germline, CDR1 is SGHTA and CDR2 FQGTGA. The CDR3 is made up of 16 amino acids. CDR3 bases: TGTGCCAGCAGCCCTCGGACAGGGCGGAACACCGGGGAGCTGTTTTCT. Translated, it gives CASSPRTGRNTGELFS.

The V gene is TRBV2, the J gene TRBJ1-6; TRBD1 matches 7 bases. This CDR3 spans 13 amino acids. Germline CDR1 reads SNHLY; CDR2 reads FYNNEI. Trimming cost V 3 bases and J 14 bases; bases outside gene matches: 7. DNA for the CDR3: TGTGCCAGCAGTGAGCAGGGGCAGGGGGCCCTCCACTTT. It encodes CASSEQGQGALHF. Full variable domain (outside the CDR3, taken from reference TRBV2 and TRBJ1-6): EPEVTQTPSHQVTQMGQEVILRCVPISNHLYFYWYRQILGQKVEFLVSFYNNEISEKSEIFDDQFSVERPDGSNFTLKIRSTKLEDSAMYFCASSEQGQGALHFGNGTRLTVT.

The rearrangement links TRBV19 to TRBJ2-2; a possible D gene is TRBD1 (5 bases). V was cut by 3 bases and J by 4 bases, with 9 bases left in between. Looked up from germline, CDR1 is LNHDA and CDR2 is SQIVND (reference sequence). This CDR3 region has 14 residues. This CDR3 is CASSITGSTGELFF. The CDR3, as DNA: TGTGCCAGTAGTATTACAGGTTCCACCGGGGAGCTGTTTTTT.

The sample holds many counts of this clonotype. The rearrangement uses TRBV20-1 and TRBJ2-7; 7 nucleotides line up with TRBD1. The J segment lost 4 bases and the V segment lost 3 bases, leaving 12 bases of the junction unmatched. This CDR3 is 15 amino acids long. In germline, CDR1 is DFQATT, CDR2 SNEGSKA (reference sequence). DNA for the CDR3: TGCAGTGCTAGCCCTTTCGACAGGGACGTGTACGAGCAGTACTTC. Its protein product is CSASPFDRDVYEQYF.

This chain connects TRBV4-2 to TRBJ1-2; D ambiguous. Trimming took off 5 bases at V and 6 bases at J, with 13 bases between the two ends. This CDR3 has 13 amino acids. CDR1 is LGHNA and CDR2 is YNFKEQ in the germline V gene. CDR3 sequence: CASSITRANGYTF. The CDR3 region has the DNA TGTGCCAGCAGCATCACCCGGGCAAATGGCTACACCTTC.

The chain has TRBV20-1 and TRBJ1-5; the match to TRBD1 covers 11 bases. The CDR3 runs 15 residues. V shed 5 bases and J 3 bases; nucleotides not matched to a gene: 6. In germline, CDR1 is DFQATT, CDR2 SNEGSKA (reference sequence). In nucleotides, the CDR3 is TGCAGTGCTGGAGGGACAGGGGGTCACAATCAGCCCCAGCATTTT. Protein product: CSAGGTGGHNQPQHF.

This clonotype was found many times. This chain uses TRBV20-1 with TRBJ2-5; a weak D match, TRBD1 (7 bases). The CDR3 has 13 amino acids. V was cut by 7 bases and J by 6 bases, with 18 bases left in between. Germline V CDR1 and CDR2: DFQATT, SNEGSKA (reference sequence). The CDR3 spells CSGLERGLKTQYF. CDR3 DNA sequence: TGCAGTGGACTAGAGAGGGGGCTCAAGACCCAGTACTTC.

V is TRBV7-8 and J is TRBJ1-5, with 9 bases fitting TRBD1. The CDR3 totals 14 residues. CDR1 and CDR2 (germline): SGHVS, FQNEAQ. The trim removed 5 bases at V and 6 bases at J, leaving 5 bases unmatched. The CDR3 reads CASSRTGERQPQHF. In DNA form, the CDR3 reads TGTGCCAGCAGCCGGACAGGGGAACGTCAGCCCCAGCATTTT.